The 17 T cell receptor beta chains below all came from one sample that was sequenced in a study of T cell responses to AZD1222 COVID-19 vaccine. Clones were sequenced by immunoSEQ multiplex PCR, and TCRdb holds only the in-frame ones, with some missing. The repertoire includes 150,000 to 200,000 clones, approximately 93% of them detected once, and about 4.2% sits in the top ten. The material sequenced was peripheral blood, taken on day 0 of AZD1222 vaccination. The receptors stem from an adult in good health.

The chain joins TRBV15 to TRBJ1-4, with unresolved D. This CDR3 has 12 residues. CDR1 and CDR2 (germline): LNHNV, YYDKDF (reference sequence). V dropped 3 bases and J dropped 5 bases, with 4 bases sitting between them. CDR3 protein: CATSRGNEKLFF. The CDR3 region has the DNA TGTGCCACCAGCAGGGGAAATGAAAAACTGTTTTTT.

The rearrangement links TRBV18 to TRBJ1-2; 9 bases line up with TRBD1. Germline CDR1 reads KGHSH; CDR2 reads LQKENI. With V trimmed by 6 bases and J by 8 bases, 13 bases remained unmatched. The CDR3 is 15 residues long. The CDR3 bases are TGTGCCAGCTCCGAAACTGGACAGGGGACTCGCGGCTACACCTTC. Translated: CASSETGQGTRGYTF.

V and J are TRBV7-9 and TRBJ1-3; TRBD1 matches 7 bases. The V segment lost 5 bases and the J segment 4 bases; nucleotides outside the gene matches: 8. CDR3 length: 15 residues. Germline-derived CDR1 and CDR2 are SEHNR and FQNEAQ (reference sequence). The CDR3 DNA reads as TGTGCCAGCAGCCGAGGGGACAGCAGCGGAAACACCATATATTTT. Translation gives CASSRGDSSGNTIYF.

The CDR3 loop is CASSLERMNTEAFF. The DNA for the CDR3 is TGTGCCAGCAGCTTGGAAAGGATGAACACTGAAGCTTTCTTT. The chain has TRBV5-6 and TRBJ1-1; no firm D call. The CDR3 length is 14 residues. CDR1 and CDR2 (germline): SGHDT, YYEEEE. The V end was cut by 0 bases, the J end by 0 bases, with 6 bases between.

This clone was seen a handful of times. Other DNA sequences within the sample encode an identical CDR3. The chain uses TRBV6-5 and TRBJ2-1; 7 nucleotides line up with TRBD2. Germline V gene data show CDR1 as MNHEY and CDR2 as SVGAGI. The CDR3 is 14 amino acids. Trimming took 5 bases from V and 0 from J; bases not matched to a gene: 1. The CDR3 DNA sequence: TGTGCCAGCAGTCGCGGGAGCTCCTACAATGAGCAGTTCTTC. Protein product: CASSRGSSYNEQFF.

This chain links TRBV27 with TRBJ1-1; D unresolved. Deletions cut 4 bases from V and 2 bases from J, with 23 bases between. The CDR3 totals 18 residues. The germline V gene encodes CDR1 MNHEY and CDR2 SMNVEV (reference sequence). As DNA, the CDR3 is TGTGCCAGCAGTTCAATGGTCCTCGGGCGGGCAGCAAACACTGAAGCTTTCTTT. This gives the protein CASSSMVLGRAANTEAFF.

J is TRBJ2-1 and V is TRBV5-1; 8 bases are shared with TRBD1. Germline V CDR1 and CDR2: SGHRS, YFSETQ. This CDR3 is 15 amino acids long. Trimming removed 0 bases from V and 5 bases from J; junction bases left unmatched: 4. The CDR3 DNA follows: TGCGCCAGCAGCTTGGTAGGACAGGGACACAATGAGCAGTTCTTC. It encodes CASSLVGQGHNEQFF.

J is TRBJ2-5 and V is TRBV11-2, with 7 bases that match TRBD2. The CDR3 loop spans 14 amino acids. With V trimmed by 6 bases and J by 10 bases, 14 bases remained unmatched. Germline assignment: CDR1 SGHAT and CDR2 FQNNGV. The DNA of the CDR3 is TGTGCCAGCAGGTTCTCCCGGGAGGCGGGGGACCAGTACTTC. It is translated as CASRFSREAGDQYF.

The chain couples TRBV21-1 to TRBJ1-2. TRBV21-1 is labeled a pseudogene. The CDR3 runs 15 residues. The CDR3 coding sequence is TGTGCCAGCAGCAACACAAGGGCAGAGGGGTATGGCTACACCTTC. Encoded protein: CASSNTRAEGYGYTF.

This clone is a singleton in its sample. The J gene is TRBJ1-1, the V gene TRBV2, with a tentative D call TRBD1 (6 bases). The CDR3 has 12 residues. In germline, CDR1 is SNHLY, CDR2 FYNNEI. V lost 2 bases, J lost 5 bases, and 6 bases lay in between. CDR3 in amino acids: CASSEQGTEAFF. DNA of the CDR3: TGTGCCAGCAGTGAACAGGGGACTGAAGCTTTCTTT.

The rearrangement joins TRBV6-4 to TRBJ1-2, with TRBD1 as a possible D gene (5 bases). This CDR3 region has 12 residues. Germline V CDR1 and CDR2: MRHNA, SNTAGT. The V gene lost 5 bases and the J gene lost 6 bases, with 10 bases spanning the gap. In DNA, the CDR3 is TGTGCCAGCAGTCGGGGAGGGGATGGCTACACCTTC. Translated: CASSRGGDGYTF.

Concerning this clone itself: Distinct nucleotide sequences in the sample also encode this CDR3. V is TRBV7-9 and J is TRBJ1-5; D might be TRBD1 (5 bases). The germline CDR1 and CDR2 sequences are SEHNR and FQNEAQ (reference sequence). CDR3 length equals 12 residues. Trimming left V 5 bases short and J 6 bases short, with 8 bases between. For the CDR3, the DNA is TGTGCCAGCAGCCTAGGGGTTCAGCCCCAGCATTTT. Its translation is CASSLGVQPQHF.

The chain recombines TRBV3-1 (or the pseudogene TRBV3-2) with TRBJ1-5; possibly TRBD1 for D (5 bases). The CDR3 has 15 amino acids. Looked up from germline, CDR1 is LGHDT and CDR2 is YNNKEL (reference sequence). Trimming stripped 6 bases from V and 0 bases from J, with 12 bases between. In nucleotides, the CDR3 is TGTGCCAGCAGTTCGACAGACTATAGCAATCAGCCCCAGCATTTT. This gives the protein CASSSTDYSNQPQHF.

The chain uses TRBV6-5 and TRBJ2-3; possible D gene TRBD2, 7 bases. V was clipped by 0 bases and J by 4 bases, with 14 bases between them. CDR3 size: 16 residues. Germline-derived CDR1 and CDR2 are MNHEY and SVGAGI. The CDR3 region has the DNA TGTGCCAGCAGTTACTCAGGGGGGGCAGGATCAGATACGCAGTATTTT. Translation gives CASSYSGGAGSDTQYF.

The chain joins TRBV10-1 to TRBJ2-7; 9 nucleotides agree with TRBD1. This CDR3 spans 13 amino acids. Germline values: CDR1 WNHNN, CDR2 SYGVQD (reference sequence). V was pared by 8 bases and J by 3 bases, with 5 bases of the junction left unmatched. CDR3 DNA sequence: TGCGCCAGCTCACGGGACAGGGACTACGAGCAGTACTTC. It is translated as CASSRDRDYEQYF.

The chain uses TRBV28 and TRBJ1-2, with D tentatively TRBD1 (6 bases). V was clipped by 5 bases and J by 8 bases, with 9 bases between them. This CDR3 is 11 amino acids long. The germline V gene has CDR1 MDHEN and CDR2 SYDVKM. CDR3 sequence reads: CASSLRGGYTF. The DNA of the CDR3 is TGTGCCAGCAGTCTCAGGGGAGGCTACACCTTC.

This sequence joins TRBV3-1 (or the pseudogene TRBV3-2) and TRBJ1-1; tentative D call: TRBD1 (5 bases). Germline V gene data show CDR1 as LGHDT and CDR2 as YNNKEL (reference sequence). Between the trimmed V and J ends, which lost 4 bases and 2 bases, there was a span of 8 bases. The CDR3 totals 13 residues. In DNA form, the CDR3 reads TGTGCCAGCAGCCGACAGCCAAACACTGAAGCTTTCTTT. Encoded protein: CASSRQPNTEAFF.